The 25 T cell receptor beta chains reported below all come from one sample, sequenced in a study of blood T cell repertoires in COVID-19. The repertoire was sequenced with immunoSEQ multiplex PCR; TCRdb's copy has only in-frame clones and lacks some. Here the sample spans around 170,000 clones, around 67% being singletons. Sequences were obtained from peripheral blood. The receptors here all came from an elderly woman with acute or convalescent COVID-19.

This clone was found once. This rearrangement joins TRBV27 to TRBJ2-5, with D possibly matching TRBD1 (7 bases). The germline CDR1 and CDR2 sequences are MNHEY and SMNVEV (reference sequence). V gave up 9 bases and J gave up 7 bases, with 12 bases separating them. CDR3 length: 11 residues. The CDR3 DNA reads as TGTGCCAGTGGCCAGGGGGGGACCCAGTACTTC. This sequence encodes CASGQGGTQYF.

V usage is TRBV21-1 and J usage is TRBJ2-2; the DNA was not used to check the table's D call, TRBD2. TRBV21-1 is reported as a pseudogene. The CDR3 runs to 16 residues. As DNA, the CDR3 is TGTGCCAGCAGCAAAGTCATAATGCGGGAGACCGGGGAGCTGTTTTTT. Translation: CASSKVIMRETGELFF.

V gene TRBV7-8 combines with J gene TRBJ1-1; D not resolved. The germline V gene has CDR1 SGHVS and CDR2 FQNEAQ. CDR3 length: 13 amino acids. V was pared by 8 bases and J by 2 bases, with 12 bases between. The CDR3 region has the DNA TGTGCCAGCTTGGGCTCGGGAAACACTGAAGCTTTCTTT. Protein: CASLGSGNTEAFF. Full variable domain (rest looked up from reference TRBV7-8 and TRBJ1-1): GAGVSQSPRYKVAKRGQDVALRCDPISGHVSLFWYQQALGQGPEFLTYFQNEAQLDKSGLPSDRFFAERPEGSVSTLKIQRTQQEDSAVYLCASLGSGNTEAFFGQGTRLTVV.

The chain couples TRBV4-1 to TRBJ2-1; 8 nucleotides align to TRBD2. Germline CDR1 is MGHRA and CDR2 is YSYEKL. The length of the CDR3 is 14 residues. After removal of 2 bases from V and 12 bases from J, the junction contained 9 bases not matched to a gene. CDR3 amino acids: CASSQPSGRFWQFF. CDR3 bases: TGCGCCAGCAGCCAACCTAGCGGGCGATTTTGGCAGTTCTTC.

This clone was detected only once. This sequence joins TRBV5-1 and TRBJ2-3; D gene ambiguous. The CDR3 extends over 13 amino acids. V shed 1 base and J shed 4 bases, with 7 bases lying between them. The germline V gene has CDR1 SGHRS and CDR2 YFSETQ. Here the CDR3 DNA reads TGCGCCAGCAGCTTGAATGGAGCAGATACGCAGTATTTT. The encoded protein is CASSLNGADTQYF. Full variable domain (missing parts from reference TRBV5-1 and TRBJ2-3): KAGVTQTPRYLIKTRGQQVTLSCSPISGHRSVSWYQQTPGQGLQFLFEYFSETQRNKGNFPGRFSGRQFSNSRSEMNVSTLELGDSALYLCASSLNGADTQYFGPGTRLTVL.

A single count supports this clone. The V and J genes are TRBV19 and TRBJ2-5; maybe TRBD2 (6 bases). The CDR3 loop spans 15 amino acids. Trimming shortened V by 2 bases and J by 2 bases, and 12 bases separated the two germline ends. Looked up from germline, CDR1 is LNHDA and CDR2 is SQIVND (reference sequence). The CDR3 DNA is TGTGCCAGTAGTATATCCGGGAGTCGACAAGAGACCCAGTACTTC. This codes for CASSISGSRQETQYF.

This clone showed up just a few times. The chain recombines TRBV4-2 with TRBJ2-7; 10 bases are shared with TRBD1. The CDR3 runs 14 residues. Per the germline V gene, CDR1 is LGHNA and CDR2 is YNFKEQ. The V segment lost 6 bases and the J segment 2 bases; nucleotides outside the gene matches: 4. The CDR3 DNA reads TGTGCCAGCAGTGAAGGGACAGGGGCCTACGAGCAGTACTTC. This gives the protein CASSEGTGAYEQYF.

This clone was observed a handful of times. The chain combines TRBV24-1 with TRBJ2-1; unclear D gene. V gave up 3 bases and J gave up 1 base, with 15 bases separating them. Germline CDR1 is KGHDR and CDR2 is SFDVKD. The CDR3 has 17 amino acids. The CDR3 region is CATSDPSRSLSYNEQFF. The CDR3 nucleotides read TGTGCCACCAGTGATCCGTCTAGAAGTTTATCCTACAATGAGCAGTTCTTC.

This chain uses TRBV6-9 with TRBJ2-1, with 7 bases fitting TRBD2. This CDR3 has 19 residues. V trimming: 1 base; J trimming: 0 bases; junction bases outside the gene matches: 12. Germline V gene lookup returns CDR1 MNHGY and CDR2 SVAAGI. In DNA, the CDR3 is TGTGCCAGCAGTTATTACTGGGGAACGGGAGGAGACTCCTACAATGAGCAGTTCTTC. Amino acid sequence: CASSYYWGTGGDSYNEQFF.

In DNA form, the CDR3 reads TGTGCCAGCAGCTTACAGGGAACCTATGGCTACACCTTC. Translated, it gives CASSLQGTYGYTF. The chain couples TRBV13 to TRBJ1-2, with a weak D call TRBD1 (5 bases). CDR3 length: 13 residues. Germline V gene sequence: CDR1 PRHDT, CDR2 FYEKMQ (reference sequence). Trimming stripped 2 bases from V and 4 bases from J, with 8 bases between.

The J gene is TRBJ2-7, the V gene TRBV30, with D possibly matching TRBD2 (6 bases). The germline V gene has CDR1 GTSNPN and CDR2 SVGIG (reference sequence). V was cut by 5 bases and J by 2 bases, with 16 bases left in between. The CDR3 is 14 residues long. As DNA, the CDR3 is TGTGCCTGGCGCGGGACGGTAATCCCCTACGAGCAGTACTTC. This encodes CAWRGTVIPYEQYF.

The V gene is TRBV18, the J gene TRBJ2-5; 8 nucleotides match TRBD1. This CDR3 spans 11 amino acids. The germline V gene encodes CDR1 KGHSH and CDR2 LQKENI. Losses at the gene ends were 5 bases for V and 9 bases for J; bases not matched to a gene: 2. CDR3 nucleotides: TGTGCCAGCTCAGGGGGACAGGCCCAGTACTTC. It encodes CASSGGQAQYF.

This clone occurred once. The chain has TRBV28 and TRBJ1-6, with unresolved D. The CDR3 is 13 amino acids. Trimming removed 2 bases from V and 7 bases from J, with 6 bases in between. Germline V gene sequence: CDR1 MDHEN, CDR2 SYDVKM. This chain's CDR3 is CASSLQVNSPLHF. In nucleotides, the CDR3 is TGTGCCAGCAGTTTACAGGTCAATTCACCCCTCCACTTT. Full variable domain (remainder filled in from reference TRBV28 and TRBJ1-6): DVKVTQSSRYLVKRTGEKVFLECVQDMDHENMFWYRQDPGLGLRLIYFSYDVKMKEKGDIPEGYSVSREKKERFSLILESASTNQTSMYLCASSLQVNSPLHFGNGTRLTVT.

This clone is a singleton in its sample. The chain links TRBV18 to TRBJ2-7; D remains ambiguous. CDR3 length: 13 residues. CDR1 KGHSH and CDR2 LQKENI come from the germline V gene. V lost 2 bases and J lost 4, with 9 bases in between. As DNA, the CDR3 is TGTGCCAGCTCACCAGGTCTTGAGTACGAGCAGTACTTC. It encodes CASSPGLEYEQYF.

This clone was seen once. Other DNA sequences within the sample encode an identical CDR3. The V and J genes are TRBV7-8 and TRBJ1-5, with D possibly matching TRBD1 (5 bases). Trimming shortened V by 1 base and J by 5 bases, and 9 bases separated the two germline ends. There are 14 residues in the CDR3. The germline CDR1 and CDR2 sequences are SGHVS and FQNEAQ. As DNA, the CDR3 is TGTGCCAGCAGCTTAGGTACGGGGGATCAGCCCCAGCATTTT. Translating it yields CASSLGTGDQPQHF. Drawing the rest from reference TRBV7-8 and TRBJ1-5, the complete variable domain is GAGVSQSPRYKVAKRGQDVALRCDPISGHVSLFWYQQALGQGPEFLTYFQNEAQLDKSGLPSDRFFAERPEGSVSTLKIQRTQQEDSAVYLCASSLGTGDQPQHFGDGTRLSIL.

In this sample, this clone turned up a few times. V usage is TRBV19 and J usage is TRBJ2-2, with 7 nucleotides matching TRBD1. Germline V gene sequence: CDR1 LNHDA, CDR2 SQIVND (reference sequence). V was pared by 10 bases and J by 6 bases, with 5 bases of the junction left unmatched. The CDR3 sequence is 12 residues long. In nucleotides, the CDR3 is TGTGCCACCCCTGGGACAGCCGGGGAGCTGTTTTTT. This translates into CATPGTAGELFF.

CDR3 protein: CASSLWTGVPNTEAFF. CDR3 sequence (DNA): TGTGCCAGCAGCCTTTGGACAGGCGTACCGAACACTGAAGCTTTCTTT. The genes are TRBV3-1 (or the pseudogene TRBV3-2) and TRBJ1-1; TRBD1 matches at 7 bases. Germline V gene data show CDR1 as LGHDT and CDR2 as YNNKEL (reference sequence). This CDR3 comprises 16 residues. Trimming removed 4 bases from V and 1 base from J; junction bases left unmatched: 9.

The CDR3 here is CASSLRDRSFDSPLHF. CDR3 nucleotides: TGTGCCAGCAGCCTCCGGGACAGGTCTTTCGATTCACCCCTCCACTTT. The rearrangement uses TRBV6-2 or TRBV6-3 and TRBJ1-6; 8 nucleotides agree with TRBD1. The CDR3 length is 16 residues. The V segment lost 6 bases and the J segment 8 bases; nucleotides outside the gene matches: 12. Germline CDR1 reads MNHEY; CDR2 reads SVGEGT.

This clone was seen a handful of times. The chain has TRBV7-2 and TRBJ2-2, with 12 bases matching TRBD2. CDR3 length: 16 amino acids. Germline-derived CDR1 and CDR2 are SGHTA and FQGNSA. V lost 7 bases to trimming and J lost 0 bases; unmatched junction nucleotides: 3. CDR3 amino acids: CASTRTSGANTGELFF. The CDR3, as DNA: TGTGCCAGCACGCGGACTAGCGGGGCGAACACCGGGGAGCTGTTTTTT. Combining the CDR3 with reference TRBV7-2 and TRBJ2-2 gives the whole variable domain GAGVSQSPSNKVTEKGKDVELRCDPISGHTALYWYRQSLGQGLEFLIYFQGNSAPDKSGLPSDRFSAERTGGSVSTLTIQRTQQEDSAVYLCASTRTSGANTGELFFGEGSRLTVL.

The genes are TRBV10-2 and TRBJ2-7; the D is unclear. V shed 8 bases and J shed 1 base, with 15 bases lying between them. The CDR3 extends over 14 amino acids. The germline gives CDR1 WSHSY, CDR2 SAAADI. CDR3 sequence reads: CASRMAGKSYEQYF. The CDR3 nucleotides are TGCGCCAGCCGTATGGCAGGTAAATCCTACGAGCAGTACTTC.

This clone showed up just a few times. The gene calls are TRBV6-1 and TRBJ2-5; D is perhaps TRBD2 (6 bases). Trimming cost V 1 base and J 7 bases, with 7 bases left between them. Germline CDR1 and CDR2: MNHNS and SASEGT. The CDR3 spans 12 residues. The CDR3 sequence is CASSEGGVTQYF. The DNA for the CDR3 is TGTGCCAGCAGTGAAGGGGGGGTGACCCAGTACTTC.

The CDR3 is CATSRGGTSTDTQYF. The CDR3 nucleotides read TGTGCCACCAGCCGGGGGGGAACTAGCACAGATACGCAGTATTTT. The chain uses TRBV15 and TRBJ2-3, with 8 nucleotides matching TRBD2. Germline V lookup: CDR1 LNHNV, CDR2 YYDKDF (reference sequence). With V trimmed by 5 bases and J by 0 bases, 4 bases remained unmatched. The CDR3 is made up of 15 amino acids.

The J gene is TRBJ1-2, the V gene TRBV4-3; D is uncertain. The germline gives CDR1 LGHNA, CDR2 YSLEER. Deletions cut 0 bases from V and 8 bases from J, with 16 bases between. This CDR3 is 15 amino acids long. CDR3 in amino acids: CASSQDFASVRGYTF. In DNA form, the CDR3 reads TGCGCCAGCAGCCAAGATTTCGCTTCGGTGAGGGGCTACACCTTC.

The V call is TRBV7-2, the J call TRBJ2-7, with TRBD2 matching 8 bases. CDR1 and CDR2 (germline): SGHTA, FQGNSA. The length of the CDR3 is 15 residues. V shed 3 bases, J shed 6 bases, and the junction held 10 bases outside the gene matches. CDR3 coding DNA: TGTGCCAGCAGCTTTCCGGGACTAGGGTTATCCGAGCAGTACTTC. Its translation: CASSFPGLGLSEQYF.

CDR3 sequence (DNA): TGTGCCAGCAGCCAATTAACAGCTAATCAGCCCCAGCATTTT. This codes for CASSQLTANQPQHF. The chain is built from TRBV4-2 and TRBJ1-5; D call uncertain. The CDR3 runs to 14 residues. Trimming left V 2 bases short and J 4 bases short, with 9 bases between. Germline-derived CDR1 and CDR2 are LGHNA and YNFKEQ.